Listed here is a single T cell receptor beta chain. This clonotype was counted many times. What antigen it recognizes has not been identified. The sample holds no much larger clone one base away, and base qualities are not on file. The library was generated by multiplex PCR. The sequencer was an Illumina HiSeq 4000. TCR beta libraries were built with iRepertoire HTBI primers and Arm-PCR amplification of CDR3 regions. Before sequencing, the PCR products underwent gel purification. As for the authors' bioinformatics: Gene usage analysis of CDR3 amino acid clonotypes used the 60 to 80 TRBV and more than 13 TRBJ segments found across samples. Filtered high-quality paired reads were merged into contigs using COPE and FqMerger. BLAST was used to align contigs to IMGT TRBV, TRBD and TRBJ reference genes, and CDR3 was defined according to IMGT. Any clonotype with a frequency above 0.1% was classified as a highly expanded clone. Shannon entropy served as the measure of repertoire diversity, while the Gini coefficient captured V-J evenness. Clonotypes shared by more than one individual were considered public. In-frame beta chains were kept once TCRdb had trimmed the public reads at Q25 with fastp and called clones with MiXCR. Here each entry gathers all rows of one CDR3 protein and keeps the most common genes and DNA. TCRdb's processing, not the authors' own work, is the source of the V and J calls. Within this sample are 370,000 or so distinct CDR3 sequences, with 15% to 20% of them counted one time only. 20% of the sample belongs to the ten largest clones.

The time point label for this specimen denotes: newly diagnosed GD, antithyroid drugs for less than 3 months. For both TCR sequencing and RNA sequencing, RNA was extracted from PBMCs in TRIzol. Graves' disease was diagnosed according to American Thyroid Association guidelines. Patients for the study were recruited at an endocrinology department in Xi'an, China. From each patient, about 9.7 milliliters of peripheral blood was collected into an EDTA anticoagulant tube. Ficoll Paque Plus density gradient separation was used to isolate PBMCs, and no additional T cell sorting was done. RNA quality was checked with an Agilent 2100 Bioanalyzer and agarose gel, and concentration with a NanoDrop 2000. The source of the sample is a study of regulatory T cells in long-lasting Graves disease (dated by TCRdb to the early 2020s). Study-wide context: Antithyroid drugs had been taken for less than 3 months by newly diagnosed Graves' disease patients. The study was registered as a clinical trial and conducted in China. A total of roughly 33 samples underwent TCR sequencing: about 13 from persistent and roughly 20 from newly diagnosed Graves' disease patients. Peripheral blood TCR sequencing and RNA sequencing compared persistent Graves' disease patients with newly diagnosed Graves' disease patients. The paper's findings and limits, for the study overall: Lower TCR Shannon entropy and fewer highly expanded clones were observed in persistent Graves' disease patients than in newly diagnosed patients, which suggested clonal expansion. TRBV28, TRBJ1-2 and TRBJ2-5 were preferentially used in persistent disease, while TRBV20-1 and TRBJ2-1 were favored in newly diagnosed disease. The small sample size was acknowledged by the authors as a limitation that may reduce accuracy. Patients with persistent disease shared more public clonotypes (about 2,700) than newly diagnosed patients did (around 980). Because the primary lesion, thyroid tissue, could not be accessed, the study looked at peripheral blood alone. Sequencing and analysis were limited to the TCR beta chain.

V lost 4 bases and J lost 8 bases; the stretch between them is 6 bases long. The germline V gene (reference sequence) specifies SEHNR as CDR1 and FQNEAQ as CDR2. There are 12 amino acids in the CDR3, from cysteine to phenylalanine inclusive. CDR3 DNA is the only sequence kept; it has 36 bases, read in frame from the first base. These data were also filed under a second study, of T cells in Graves' hyperthyroidism and ophthalmopathy. The second source states: Graves' hyperthyroidism was defined as stable when no progression to ophthalmopathy occurred over 18 months of follow-up. Hyperthyroidism patients were aged 18 to 65 years and newly diagnosed, with disease duration of less than 2 months. Exclusion was applied to patients with uncontrolled infections, other autoimmune diseases, pregnancy or lactation. Clinical symptoms, serum thyroxine and TRAb, thyroid ultrasound, and orbital computed tomography formed the basis for the diagnoses. The TCR CDR3 was subjected to a first round of RT-PCR using the HTBI primer set and the Qiagen OneStep RT-PCR kit. Most expanded thyroid clonotypes (frequency above 0.001) were also detected in blood, a finding suggesting that blood repertoires may reflect thyroid immune responses. A 13 V-J signature model separated ophthalmopathy from stable hyperthyroidism, with 87.88% sensitivity and about 81% specificity in cross-validation and 80%/75% in testing. In validation, the model predicted progression to ophthalmopathy a median of approximately 6.3 months before onset, with approximately 71% sensitivity and roughly 77% specificity. A discovery cohort of about a hundred patients, fewer than 50 with Graves' ophthalmopathy and approximately 55 with stable Graves' hyperthyroidism, was used to find distinguishing TCR V-J signatures. Prospective prediction of ophthalmopathy was tested in an independent validation cohort of some 19 hyperthyroidism patients and around 16 patients who later progressed to ophthalmopathy. The 75 to 100 discovery patients were randomly divided into training and test sets at a 7:3 ratio. In addition, the study compared T-cell repertoires in thyroid tissue and in blood from several Graves' hyperthyroidism patients. Once sampling was done, hyperthyroidism patients were given methimazole at a starting dose of 30 mg daily, whereas ophthalmopathy patients were given high-dose intravenous methylprednisolone. Libraries were constructed in a second round of multiplex PCR, after which size selection and purification were carried out. Libraries were sequenced paired-end with 100 bp reads on an Illumina HiSeq2000. SOAPnuke was used to process the raw data, with reads discarded if the reads contained adapters or uncalled bases, had a mean Phred below 15, or lacked an exact constant-primer or identifier match. High-quality paired reads were merged with COPE v1.2.5, and unique nucleotide sequences were defined as clonotypes. MiTCR v1.1 was used to align the clonotypes against IMGT TRBV, TRBD and TRBJ reference segments. Only V-J combinations with frequency above 0.0001, covering about 99% of repertoires, were analysed. A TCS score was defined as the ratio between F50 (clonal expansion) and ExV (chaos), using BLOSUM62-based TCRdist between CDR3 peptides within each V-J. Welch's t-statistics and random forest reduced 500 to 650 V-J features to under 15, which were used in a naive Bayes classifier (R e1071). Sample size was not statistically predetermined, and blinding of investigators to group allocation was not performed. TCR Vbeta CDR3 sequencing of 135 peripheral blood samples (fewer than 45 ophthalmopathy, roughly 72 hyperthyroidism and roughly 17 progressor patients) is reported in the paper.

The chain joins TRBV7-9 to TRBJ1-6; the D gene is perhaps TRBD1, on 5 matching bases. The specimen was peripheral blood mononuclear cells (PBMCs), collected at new diagnosis, from a patient treated with antithyroid drugs. The TCR was taken from a woman aged 18-29 years with Graves disease. Donor details come from another sample of the same person, matched by shared clones. The CDR3 is CASSSGDSPLHF. The nucleotide sequence is given as TGTGCCAGCAGCTCGGGGGATTCACCCCTCCACTTT.